One and the same sample provided the 12 T cell receptor beta chains below, sequenced in a study of T cell responses to AZD1222 COVID-19 vaccine. Generated by immunoSEQ multiplex PCR, the TCRdb table keeps only in-frame clones and is missing some. The repertoire has roughly 120,000 clones, 70% to 90% of them found once; the top ten carry 3.9%. The sample consisted of peripheral blood, taken on day 0 of MenACWY control vaccination. The receptor source for this set is an adult in good health.

V is TRBV13 and J is TRBJ2-2; TRBD1 or TRBD2 may be the D gene (6 bases each). Germline CDR1 is PRHDT and CDR2 is FYEKMQ (reference sequence). Trimming cost V 5 bases and J 0 bases, with 16 bases left between them. The CDR3 has 17 amino acids. CDR3 in amino acids: CASSLVGGWSNTGELFF. The CDR3 DNA reads TGTGCCAGCAGCCTCGTGGGGGGCTGGTCGAACACCGGGGAGCTGTTTTTT.

The chain is built from TRBV28 and TRBJ1-2; TRBD1 is a possible D gene (6 bases). The germline V gene encodes CDR1 MDHEN and CDR2 SYDVKM. The CDR3 has 14 amino acids. The ends were cut back, 7 bases at V and 4 bases at J, with 16 bases in the middle. CDR3 nucleotide sequence: TGTGCCAGCACTCAGGGGATCAGGCCCTATGGCTACACCTTC. Its protein is CASTQGIRPYGYTF.

The chain couples TRBV19 to TRBJ1-1; 9 bases are shared with TRBD1. This CDR3 is built from 14 residues. Per the germline V gene, CDR1 is LNHDA and CDR2 is SQIVND (reference sequence). Trimming took 7 bases from V and 4 from J; bases not matched to a gene: 7. The CDR3 sequence: CASTTGGRATEAFF. Here the CDR3 DNA reads TGTGCCAGTACCACAGGGGGCCGTGCCACTGAAGCTTTCTTT. Variable domain in full (rest from reference TRBV19 and TRBJ1-1): DGGITQSPKYLFRKEGQNVTLSCEQNLNHDAMYWYRQDPGQGLRLIYYSQIVNDFQKGDIAEGYSVSREKKESFPLTVTSAQKNPTAFYLCASTTGGRATEAFFGQGTRLTVV.

V gene TRBV7-3 combines with J gene TRBJ1-1; 7 bases fit TRBD1. Germline CDR1 reads SGHTA; CDR2 reads FQGTGA. There are 14 residues in the CDR3. The ends lost 2 bases at V and 4 bases at J; junction bases unmatched: 4. CDR3 sequence: CASSLQGGTTEAFF. CDR3 nucleotides: TGTGCCAGCAGCTTACAGGGGGGAACCACTGAAGCTTTCTTT.

V usage is TRBV2 and J usage is TRBJ1-4, with D maybe TRBD1 (5 bases). Germline lookup yields CDR1 SNHLY and CDR2 FYNNEI. This CDR3 has 14 amino acids. Trimming took 7 bases from V and 5 from J, leaving 14 bases between them. CDR3 region: CASTPGRRNEKLFF. The CDR3 DNA follows: TGTGCCAGCACCCCGGGACGGAGAAATGAAAAACTGTTTTTT.

The chain carries TRBV7-3 and TRBJ2-2; unclear D gene. The CDR3 is 14 residues long. V lost 5 bases and J lost 6, with 13 bases in between. Looked up from germline, CDR1 is SGHTA and CDR2 is FQGTGA. Here the CDR3 reads CASSVTLAAGELFF. CDR3 DNA: TGTGCCAGCAGCGTCACTTTAGCCGCCGGGGAGCTGTTTTTT.

The chain employs TRBV19 and TRBJ1-1; 7 bases match TRBD1. The V gene end was trimmed by 5 bases and the J gene end by 2 bases; junction bases not matched to a gene: 2. The CDR3 is 13 amino acids. Germline V CDR1 and CDR2: LNHDA, SQIVND (reference sequence). CDR3 loop: CASSDRANTEAFF. In DNA form, the CDR3 reads TGTGCCAGTAGTGACAGGGCCAACACTGAAGCTTTCTTT.

The chain carries TRBV7-8 and TRBJ1-2, with D unresolved. The germline V and J ends were trimmed by 1 base and 4 bases, with 13 bases remaining between them. The CDR3 length is 15 residues. The V gene's germline CDR1 is SGHVS and CDR2 FQNEAQ. The CDR3 sequence: CASSLVAGSGYGYTF. CDR3 coding DNA: TGTGCCAGCAGCTTAGTAGCCGGTTCGGGCTATGGCTACACCTTC.

DNA of the CDR3: TGTGCCAGCAGTTTAAAGGAAGGAGATACGCAGTATTTT. Protein sequence: CASSLKEGDTQYF. This chain links TRBV27 with TRBJ2-3; D remains unclear. Germline CDR1 and CDR2: MNHEY and SMNVEV (reference sequence). The CDR3 sequence is 13 residues long. V lost 2 bases, J lost 5 bases, and 8 bases lay in between.

The chain recombines TRBV19 with TRBJ1-4, with no clear D. CDR3 length equals 13 residues. The germline V gene encodes CDR1 LNHDA and CDR2 SQIVND (reference sequence). V was clipped by 6 bases and J by 3 bases, with 8 bases between them. The CDR3: CASSNRPNEKLFF. The CDR3 DNA follows: TGTGCCAGTAGCAACAGACCTAATGAAAAACTGTTTTTT.

The genes are TRBV7-6 and TRBJ1-2; tentatively, D is TRBD1 (5 bases). This CDR3 is 13 amino acids long. V lost 0 bases to trimming and J lost 3 bases, with 5 bases between them. The germline V gene has CDR1 SGHVS and CDR2 FNYEAQ. For the CDR3, the DNA is TGTGCCAGCAGCTTAGCGGGACACTATGGCTACACCTTC. Encoded protein: CASSLAGHYGYTF. The whole variable domain, filled in from reference TRBV7-6 and TRBJ1-2, reads GAGVSQSPRYKVTKRGQDVALRCDPISGHVSLYWYRQALGQGPEFLTYFNYEAQQDKSGLPNDRFSAERPEGSISTLTIQRTEQRDSAMYRCASSLAGHYGYTFGSGTRLTVV.

V and J are TRBV6-1 and TRBJ2-2; D is unresolved. The V and J ends lost 2 bases and 4 bases respectively, with 5 bases between them. The CDR3 is 13 residues long. The germline gives CDR1 MNHNS, CDR2 SASEGT. The CDR3 protein is CASSEFRTGELFF. CDR3 nucleotides: TGTGCCAGCAGTGAATTTCGCACCGGGGAGCTGTTTTTT.